Listed below are T cell receptor beta chains from one sample, sequenced in a study of OX40 agonist ivuxolimab in advanced cancers. The data were produced by immunoSEQ multiplex PCR, yet TCRdb's version contains in-frame clones alone and is incomplete. The table has approximately 66,000 clones, less than 85% seen once. The source was CD4+ or CD8+ T cells sorted from blood, collected in a trial of the OX40 agonist ivuxolimab. The receptors here all came from an adult with an advanced solid tumor such as melanoma, head and neck, liver or kidney cancer. Both conserved end residues are part of each CDR3. The order of the fields is V gene, clone size, J gene, CDR3 protein. A row's size may be missing; if present it is once, few, many or a size class.

>TRBV15|.|TRBJ1-3
CATSRRTGNTIYF
>TRBV19|.|TRBJ1-5
CAASDGSNQPQHF
>TRBV28|.|TRBJ2-1
CASSFNRGSTNEQFF
>TRBV7-7|.|TRBJ2-5
CASSLNLGETQYF
>TRBV7-9|.|TRBJ1-2
CASSSSGAEGGYTF
>TRBV10-3|.|TRBJ1-3
CAISQQAFSGNTIYF
>TRBV7-2|.|TRBJ1-4
CASSLVGSSNEKLFF
>TRBV15|.|TRBJ1-2
CATSPPGGGYYGYTF
>TRBV6-1|.|TRBJ2-4
CASSETNSENIQYF
>TRBV6-1|.|TRBJ1-5
CASLGPSSRNQPQHF
>TRBV2|few|TRBJ1-4
CASNGGINEKLFF
>TRBV7-2|.|TRBJ1-5
CASSLDRNNQPQHF
>TRBV11-2|once|TRBJ2-3
CASSFNIGQDTQYF
>TRBV11-2|.|TRBJ2-7
CASSLVYARAYEQYF
>TRBV19|.|TRBJ2-3
CASSIGFPAGGTDTQYF
>TRBV19|few|TRBJ2-1
CASRRGGRDEQFF
>TRBV7-2|.|TRBJ1-1
CASSLAGGPEAFF
>TRBV6-5|.|TRBJ2-7
CASSYSPLSSYEQYF
>TRBV12-1|once|TRBJ2-7
CASSFGAGETYEQYF
>TRBV14|.|TRBJ1-6
CASSQRTFSPLHF
>TRBV7-8|.|TRBJ1-5
CASSWRRDRGDQPQHF
>TRBV28|.|TRBJ2-7
CASRKRTSDIYEQYF
>TRBV27|.|TRBJ1-1
CASSLRRTRDLNTEAFF
>TRBV9|.|TRBJ2-5
CASSASGSQETQYF
>TRBV6-5|once|TRBJ2-7
CASRRDRYEQYF
>TRBV30|few|TRBJ1-3
CAWSLTAGGNTIYF
>TRBV7-2|.|TRBJ2-2
CASSRGQGTYTGELFF
>TRBV19|.|TRBJ1-2
CASSTPGQGIYGYTF
>TRBV19|.|TRBJ2-7
CASRGGSYEQYF
>TRBV2|.|TRBJ2-2
CASSEGGGTGITGELFF
>TRBV15|.|TRBJ2-7
CATSRDSGVQYF
>TRBV28|.|TRBJ2-7
CASSFSSSISYEQYF
>TRBV11-2|.|TRBJ1-2
CASSLAGFSYGYTF
>TRBV4-1|few|TRBJ1-1
CASSPGQGRIGTEAFF
>TRBV4-2|.|TRBJ1-3
CASSQAAGSGNTIYF
>TRBV19|.|TRBJ2-5
CASSPRDILGETQYF
>TRBV7-3|once|TRBJ2-7
CASSLTSQSGEQYF
>TRBV10-3|few|TRBJ1-1
CAIRGEGEAFF
>TRBV6-6|.|TRBJ2-7
CASSYGGRGSYEQYF
>TRBV10-3|.|TRBJ1-4
CATHRGLDEKLFF
>TRBV14|.|TRBJ1-1
CASSQLLGTEAFF
>TRBV19|.|TRBJ1-5
CASTTPGQGYNQPQHF
>TRBV11-3|.|TRBJ1-1
CASSFGTGVGRAFF
>TRBV6-4|.|TRBJ2-7
CASIRDAESYEQYF
>TRBV29-1|.|TRBJ2-1
CSVERDTTNEQFF
>TRBV18|.|TRBJ1-4
CASSRGRNEKLFF
>TRBV19|.|TRBJ1-5
CASRIRGSDQPQHF
>TRBV27|.|TRBJ2-7
CASSWNEQYF
>TRBV2|.|TRBJ1-1
CASSEATVNTEAFF
>TRBV30|.|TRBJ2-3
CAWSVDRVKDTQYF
>TRBV29-1|.|TRBJ2-7
CSVDSYEQYF
>TRBV5-1|few|TRBJ2-7
CASSSLAGVSEQYF
>TRBV27|few|TRBJ2-3
CASSLFPPPDTQYF
>TRBV28|.|TRBJ2-4
CASSETDLAKNIQYF